The 5 T cell receptor beta chains below were found in one sample sequenced in a study of a mutant IDH1 vaccine in newly diagnosed glioma. No antigen has been assigned to these receptors. TCRdb keeps only in-frame clones here, not all; method: immunoSEQ multiplex PCR. The sample includes approximately 34,000 clones, roughly nine tenths of them seen just once. The time point: week 47, end of study. Every single dose of the vaccine, 300 ug of mutant IDH1 20-mer peptide, came with topical imiquimod. This specimen was PBMCs, taken from a glioma patient whose treatment included an IDH1 peptide vaccine. The receptors were gathered from a man aged 35 to 55 with glioma.

The gene calls are TRBV28 and TRBJ2-7, with 7 nucleotides matching TRBD1. Unmatched junction bases numbered 14, after V lost 6 bases and J lost 6 bases. Germline-derived CDR1 and CDR2 are MDHEN and SYDVKM. The length of the CDR3 is 15 residues. The CDR3 sequence is CASRVRDRPAVEQYF. The CDR3 DNA reads as TGTGCCAGCAGGGTTCGGGACAGACCTGCGGTCGAGCAGTACTTC.

This clone showed up just once. The J gene is TRBJ2-7, the V gene TRBV7-2; unclear D gene. V lost 2 bases, J lost 4 bases, and 9 bases lay in between. Germline V gene lookup returns CDR1 SGHTA and CDR2 FQGNSA. The CDR3 consists of 13 residues. The chain's CDR3 is CASSLSHTYEQYV. The CDR3 coding sequence is TGTGCCAGCAGCTTATCTCACACTTACGAGCAGTACGTC.

The chain links TRBV28 to TRBJ2-3; D may be TRBD2 (5 bases). Trimming pared 6 bases from V and 2 bases from J, leaving 18 bases between. This CDR3 contains 16 residues. The germline V gene has CDR1 MDHEN and CDR2 SYDVKM. The CDR3 spells CASRAGKRRTTDTQYF. Written as DNA, the CDR3 is TGTGCCAGCAGAGCCGGGAAACGGCGGACCACAGATACGCAGTATTTT. Based on the CDR3 plus reference TRBV28 and TRBJ2-3, the full variable domain is DVKVTQSSRYLVKRTGEKVFLECVQDMDHENMFWYRQDPGLGLRLIYFSYDVKMKEKGDIPEGYSVSREKKERFSLILESASTNQTSMYLCASRAGKRRTTDTQYFGPGTRLTVL.

The rearrangement links TRBV4-3 to TRBJ2-3, with 9 bases lining up with TRBD2. Germline values: CDR1 LGHNA, CDR2 YSLEER. The CDR3 spans 17 residues. Trimming cost V 0 bases and J 5 bases; bases outside gene matches: 9. CDR3 amino acids: CASSQDLAGGRGDTQYF. For the CDR3, the DNA is TGCGCCAGCAGCCAAGATCTGGCGGGAGGGCGTGGAGATACGCAGTATTTT.

The genes are TRBV25-1 and TRBJ2-2; D possibly corresponds to TRBD1 (6 bases). This CDR3 region has 13 residues. Germline loops: CDR1 MGHDK, CDR2 SYGVNS. Trimming shortened V by 7 bases and J by 5 bases, and 11 bases separated the two germline ends. Written as DNA, the CDR3 is TGTGCCAGCACCACAGGGTGGACCGGGGAGCTGTTTTTT. Translated: CASTTGWTGELFF.